These 13 T cell receptor beta chains came from one sample sequenced in a study of CXCR3-negative and CXCR3-positive naive CD8 T cells. Their cognate antigens are unknown. Carrying UMI labels, the TRB cDNA libraries were prepared through 5' RACE. TCRdb reprocessed the 5' RACE reads, keeping one entry per CDR3 protein, no DNA. Here the sample table reports 5,100 or so distinct CDR3 sequences. The study, taken as a whole, reports: Hydrophobicity was higher for TRB CDR3s found in CXCR3-positive naive cells than in CXCR3-negative naive cells.

The sample taken for sequencing was naive CXCR3+ CD8+ T cells from blood. Sample subset: CD45RO-CCR7+CD27+CD95- naive CD8+ T cells expressing CXCR3 (TNR3+). All receptors derive from a human donor in good health. Some clones in this sample may be carry-over from other donors' samples.

This chain uses TRBV24-1 with TRBJ2-2; the D call of TRBD2 rests on TCRdb alone, since no DNA is present to check it. Per germline, CDR1 KGHDR and CDR2 SFDVKD. The CDR3 spans 17 residues. The CDR3 sequence is CATSDLKGLGDTGELFF.

This chain uses TRBV6-5 with TRBJ2-3; TCRdb designates TRBD2, a call that cannot be tested without DNA. The germline gives CDR1 MNHEY, CDR2 SVGAGI. The length of the CDR3 is 14 residues. The CDR3 loop is CASTRAGSTDTQYF.

The chain couples TRBV4-3 to TRBJ2-7; lacking DNA, the TRBD1 call made by TCRdb goes unchecked. This CDR3 has 15 amino acids. CDR1 is LGHNA, CDR2 YSLEER, per germline. CDR3 residues: CASSHTRDGAYEQYF.

This clonotype is called medium-sized based on its frequency. The chain employs TRBV12-3 or TRBV12-4 and TRBJ1-5. This CDR3 has 14 residues. CDR3 in amino acids: CASSLGAVWEPQHF.

This clonotype is identified as medium-sized from frequency. V usage is TRBV9 and J usage is TRBJ1-2; TCRdb reports TRBD1, a call that lacks DNA to check it against. CDR1 SGDLS and CDR2 YYNGEE come from the germline V gene. This CDR3 is 15 amino acids long. The CDR3 protein is CASSGTGQLAYGYTF.

Its frequency marks this clonotype as medium-sized (0.01 to 0.1%). J is TRBJ2-5 and V is TRBV15; there is no DNA to check the TCRdb D call of TRBD1. Germline V lookup: CDR1 LNHNV, CDR2 YYDKDF (reference sequence). The CDR3 runs to 18 residues. CDR3 in amino acids: CATSREPPETEYQETQYF. Combining the CDR3 with reference TRBV15 and TRBJ2-5 gives the whole variable domain DAMVIQNPRYQVTQFGKPVTLSCSQTLNHNVMYWYQQKSSQAPKLLFHYYDKDFNNEADTPDNFQSRRPNTSFCFLDIRSPGLGDTAMYLCATSREPPETEYQETQYFGPGTRLLVL.

This clonotype registers medium-sized (0.01 to 0.1%) by frequency. This chain joins TRBV7-9 and TRBJ1-5. Germline V lookup: CDR1 SEHNR, CDR2 FQNEAQ (reference sequence). There are 12 residues in the CDR3. This CDR3 reads CASRLANQPQHF.

This clonotype shows up as medium-sized by frequency. The rearrangement links TRBV7-9 to TRBJ1-4; TCRdb picks TRBD1, but there is no DNA to check that call. The CDR3 sequence is 15 residues long. The germline gives CDR1 SEHNR, CDR2 FQNEAQ (reference sequence). CDR3 residues: CASSPPDRDNEKLFF.

The CDR3 region is CASSTTDTQYF. The J gene is TRBJ2-3, the V gene TRBV9. Germline V lookup: CDR1 SGDLS, CDR2 YYNGEE. The CDR3 loop spans 11 amino acids.

According to its frequency, this clonotype is medium-sized. J is TRBJ1-2 and V is TRBV6-6. Germline V gives CDR1 MNHNY, CDR2 SVGAGI (reference sequence). This CDR3 is 12 amino acids long. CDR3 amino acids: CASSYVRYGYTF.

This clonotype registers medium-sized by frequency. V and J are TRBV28 and TRBJ1-5. The V gene's germline CDR1 is MDHEN and CDR2 SYDVKM. The CDR3 has 16 amino acids. The CDR3: CASSLSQDPYNQPQHF.

The rearrangement uses TRBV7-9 and TRBJ2-7. Looked up from germline, CDR1 is SEHNR and CDR2 is FQNEAQ (reference sequence). The CDR3 consists of 11 residues. CDR3 amino acids: CAGENKEEQYF. The full variable domain, in which reference TRBV7-9 and TRBJ2-7 provide the parts outside the CDR3, is DTGVSQNPRHKITKRGQNVTFRCDPISEHNRLYWYRQTLGQGPEFLTYFQNEAQLEKSRLLSDRFSAERPKGSFSTLEIQRTEQGDSAMYLCAGENKEEQYFGPGTRLTVT.

The chain couples TRBV30 to TRBJ2-7. Germline CDR1 and CDR2: GTSNPN and SVGIG (reference sequence). The CDR3 length is 12 residues. CDR3 in amino acids: CAWELQPLEQYF.